A single sample is the source of the 8 T cell receptor beta chains below, sequenced in a study of blood T cell repertoires in COVID-19. Sequencing was performed with immunoSEQ multiplex PCR; in TCRdb, only in-frame clones are kept and a portion is missing. The sample has 100,000 to 150,000 clones, 86% seen once. The sequenced material came from peripheral blood. These receptors were taken from a man aged 40-49 years with acute or convalescent COVID-19.

The V and J genes are TRBV30 and TRBJ1-1; the D is unclear. CDR3 length: 12 amino acids. V gave up 5 bases and J gave up 5 bases, with 12 bases separating them. The V gene's germline CDR1 is GTSNPN and CDR2 SVGIG (reference sequence). The CDR3 protein is CAWHGGITEAFF. CDR3 coding DNA: TGTGCCTGGCACGGAGGGATAACTGAAGCTTTCTTT.

This clone was seen a single time. V is TRBV4-3 and J is TRBJ2-5; TRBD2 might be the D (6 bases). Looked up from germline, CDR1 is LGHNA and CDR2 is YSLEER. The CDR3 totals 16 residues. V lost 0 bases to trimming and J lost 4 bases, with 15 bases between them. DNA for the CDR3: TGCGCCAGCAGCCAAGATTGGGCAGGGCGGGGAGAGACCCAGTACTTC. Amino acids: CASSQDWAGRGETQYF.

A single count supports this clone. This chain joins TRBV5-5 and TRBJ1-2; no definite D call. The CDR3 is 14 residues long. The germline V and J ends were trimmed by 6 bases and 7 bases, with 19 bases remaining between them. Germline V gene data show CDR1 as SGHKS and CDR2 as YYEKEE (reference sequence). The CDR3 loop reads CASTKWKGGSGYTF. CDR3 DNA: TGTGCCAGCACCAAATGGAAGGGAGGTTCTGGCTACACCTTC.

A word on this clone: Other DNA sequences in this specimen translate into the identical CDR3. This chain links TRBV6-5 with TRBJ1-1; unclear D gene. The CDR3 is made up of 14 amino acids. The germline gives CDR1 MNHEY, CDR2 SVGAGI. V was clipped by 2 bases and J by 1 base, with 8 bases between them. This CDR3 is CASSYGGRNTEAFF. DNA for the CDR3: TGTGCCAGCAGTTACGGCGGGAGGAACACTGAAGCTTTCTTT.

This chain joins TRBV5-1 and TRBJ1-3, with D possibly being TRBD1 (5 bases). Germline CDR1 SGHRS, CDR2 YFSETQ. The CDR3 loop spans 15 amino acids. V dropped 4 bases and J dropped 0 bases, with 11 bases sitting between them. CDR3 nucleotides: TGCGCCAGCAGCCCAACAGGAAACTCTGGAAACACCATATATTTT. Encoded protein: CASSPTGNSGNTIYF.

This clone was seen a handful of times. V usage is TRBV6-5 and J usage is TRBJ1-2, with 9 bases that match TRBD1. V lost 6 bases and J lost 4; bases outside the gene matches: 6. The CDR3 length is 14 residues. In germline, CDR1 is MNHEY, CDR2 SVGAGI. DNA for the CDR3: TGTGCCAGCAGGACGGGACAGGGTTTCTATGGCTACACCTTC. Protein sequence: CASRTGQGFYGYTF.

CDR3 in amino acids: CASSLARGFASPLHF. CDR3 sequence (DNA): TGTGCCAGCAGCTTAGCGAGAGGATTTGCTTCACCCCTCCACTTT. This chain connects TRBV7-2 to TRBJ1-6; the D is unclear. Germline V gene sequence: CDR1 SGHTA, CDR2 FQGNSA. CDR3 length: 15 residues. V was pared by 0 bases and J by 9 bases, with 12 bases between.

V gene TRBV9 combines with J gene TRBJ2-3; 7 bases agree with TRBD2. V dropped 4 bases and J dropped 1; count of bases not matched to a gene: 6. This CDR3 has 15 amino acids. CDR1 SGDLS and CDR2 YYNGEE come from the germline V gene. Here the CDR3 DNA reads TGTGCCAGCAGCCCTGGACTAGTTGGCACAGATACGCAGTATTTT. Translation gives CASSPGLVGTDTQYF.